The 32 T cell receptor beta chains listed next were all sequenced from one sample in a study of blood T cells in healthy people across ages. PCR was performed a second time for roughly 7 to 12 cycles using a sample-barcoded 5' primer and a J-beta primer mix. TCRdb re-analysed the 5' RACE reads in MiXCR, keeping a single row per CDR3 protein. The sample contains 650,000 to 1,000,000 distinct CDR3 sequences, about 34% of which appear only once. Sequencing used blood. The receptors shown here come from a man aged 18 to 29 in good health.

The CDR3 DNA follows: TGCAGCGTTGAAGCGGACCCAGAGTACAATGAGCAGTTCTTC. This gives the protein CSVEADPEYNEQFF. V gene TRBV29-1 combines with J gene TRBJ2-1; D ambiguous. CDR1 is SQVTM and CDR2 is ANQGSEA in the germline V gene. V was pared by 1 base and J by 4 bases, with 11 bases between. The CDR3 loop spans 14 amino acids.

This clonotype occurred a few times. The V call is TRBV12-3 or TRBV12-4, the J call TRBJ1-4; D uncertain. Trimming shortened V by 3 bases and J by 0 bases, and 11 bases separated the two germline ends. This CDR3 has 16 residues. The CDR3, as DNA: TGTGCCAGCAGTTTTTACGACGCCGCAACTAATGAAAAACTGTTTTTT. Amino acid sequence: CASSFYDAATNEKLFF.

This chain uses TRBV4-1 with TRBJ1-2; no reliable D call. This CDR3 has 15 residues. V lost 4 bases, J lost 8 bases, and 20 bases lay in between. Germline CDR1 reads MGHRA; CDR2 reads YSYEKL. CDR3 region: CASSPTGLAGRGYTF. The CDR3, as DNA: TGCGCCAGCAGCCCTACCGGGCTCGCAGGTAGGGGCTACACCTTC.

This chain joins TRBV30 and TRBJ2-7; unclear D gene. Trimming stripped 1 base from V and 2 bases from J, with 15 bases between. The CDR3 sequence is 15 residues long. Germline V gene sequence: CDR1 GTSNPN, CDR2 SVGIG (reference sequence). CDR3 nucleotide sequence: TGTGCCTGGAGTGATCTCTCGTCGTACCCCTACGAGCAGTACTTC. Its protein product is CAWSDLSSYPYEQYF.

A remark on this clonotype: The junction does not match germline at one end; this may be a read error. The chain links TRBV7-2 to TRBJ2-2, with D perhaps TRBD2 (6 bases). Germline V gene sequence: CDR1 SGHTA, CDR2 FQGNSA. The CDR3 extends over 15 amino acids. The CDR3 region has the DNA TGTGCCAGCAGCTTAGCGCACATTTCCACCGGGGGGCTGTTTTTT. Encoded protein: CASSLAHISTGGLFF.

In the case of this clonotype: Being one base from a much bigger clone, this may be a read error. The V gene is TRBV12-3 or TRBV12-4, the J gene TRBJ2-7; 9 bases match TRBD1. This CDR3 has 14 residues. With 1 base clipped from V and 7 bases from J, the junction kept 5 bases outside the gene matches. In nucleotides, the CDR3 is TGTGCCAGCAGTTTAGGGACAGGGGTCAATGAGCAGTACTTC. Protein: CASSLGTGVNEQYF.

In its sample, this clonotype was seen a few times. V usage is TRBV7-2 and J usage is TRBJ2-1; no clear D. Trimming stripped 1 base from V and 9 bases from J, with 10 bases between. This CDR3 comprises 13 residues. Per germline, CDR1 SGHTA and CDR2 FQGNSA. The CDR3 loop is CASSLGRKGEQFF. The DNA for the CDR3 is TGTGCCAGCAGCTTAGGGCGGAAGGGTGAGCAGTTCTTC.

This clonotype turned up a few times. The V and J genes are TRBV3-1 and TRBJ2-4; 9 bases are a match to TRBD1. The junction had 6 bases not matched to a gene; V was cut back by 5 bases and J by 1 base. Germline values: CDR1 LGHDT, CDR2 YNNKEL (reference sequence). The CDR3 runs 16 residues. This CDR3 reads CASSFRTGAAKNIQYF. The CDR3 nucleotides are TGTGCCAGCAGCTTTCGGACAGGGGCCGCCAAAAACATTCAGTACTTC.

This clonotype was seen at least ten times. The chain combines TRBV4-3 with TRBJ2-3; D gene unclear. Deletions cut 4 bases from V and 0 bases from J, with 8 bases between. The V gene's germline CDR1 is LGHNA and CDR2 YSLEER. The CDR3 is 14 amino acids. The CDR3 loop is CASSRLPSTDTQYF. The CDR3 DNA follows: TGCGCCAGCAGCCGGCTCCCTAGCACAGATACGCAGTATTTT.

This clonotype was seen more than once but under ten times. This chain links TRBV19 with TRBJ1-2; D may be TRBD1 (5 bases). V gave up 8 bases and J gave up 0 bases, with 10 bases separating them. CDR1 LNHDA and CDR2 SQIVND come from the germline V gene (reference sequence). The CDR3 is 13 residues long. This CDR3 is CASRQRANYGYTF. The CDR3, as DNA: TGTGCCAGTCGACAGAGAGCTAACTATGGCTACACCTTC.

The genes are TRBV20-1 and TRBJ2-1; D possibly corresponds to TRBD2 (5 bases). The CDR3 has 12 residues. Trimming took off 6 bases at V and 8 bases at J, with 14 bases between the two ends. The V gene's germline CDR1 is DFQATT and CDR2 SNEGSKA (reference sequence). CDR3 region: CSAERFDYEQFF. In DNA, the CDR3 is TGCAGTGCGGAGCGGTTTGACTATGAGCAGTTCTTC.

This chain uses TRBV12-3 or TRBV12-4 with TRBJ2-3; a weak D match, TRBD1 (6 bases). The CDR3 has 14 amino acids. Trimming took off 8 bases at V and 3 bases at J, with 15 bases between the two ends. CDR3 amino acids: CASRPGTRTDTQYF. Here the CDR3 DNA reads TGTGCCAGCCGCCCTGGGACAAGGACAGATACGCAGTATTTT.

V gene TRBV7-2 combines with J gene TRBJ1-2; TRBD1 might be the D (6 bases). V was cut by 7 bases and J by 8 bases, with 20 bases left in between. Germline lookup yields CDR1 SGHTA and CDR2 FQGNSA. The CDR3 is 14 amino acids. The CDR3 region is CASTSRGSMRGYTF. The CDR3 coding sequence is TGTGCCAGCACCTCCAGGGGTTCTATGAGGGGCTACACCTTC. The full variable domain, in which reference TRBV7-2 and TRBJ1-2 provide the parts outside the CDR3, is GAGVSQSPSNKVTEKGKDVELRCDPISGHTALYWYRQSLGQGLEFLIYFQGNSAPDKSGLPSDRFSAERTGGSVSTLTIQRTQQEDSAVYLCASTSRGSMRGYTFGSGTRLTVV.

This clonotype occurred a few times. The chain is built from TRBV6-2 or TRBV6-3 and TRBJ2-7; 7 bases agree with TRBD2. Per germline, CDR1 MNHEY and CDR2 SVGEGT. This CDR3 comprises 11 residues. After removal of 6 bases from V and 7 bases from J, the junction contained 3 bases not matched to a gene. The CDR3 loop is CASRSGNEQYF. The CDR3 DNA is TGTGCCAGCAGAAGCGGGAATGAGCAGTACTTC.

V gene TRBV7-2 combines with J gene TRBJ2-7; TRBD2 matches 11 bases. The J call is in doubt because the DNA end fits TRBJ2-5 better. CDR3 length equals 16 residues. The germline CDR1 and CDR2 sequences are SGHTA and FQGNSA. The CDR3 loop is CASSFQLAGAVETQYF. The CDR3 DNA follows: TGTGCCAGCAGCTTCCAACTAGCGGGGGCCGTAGAGACCCAGTACTTC.

Regarding this clonotype: Being one base from a much bigger clone, this may be a read error. V and J are TRBV10-3 and TRBJ2-3; 8 bases fit TRBD1. The CDR3 is made up of 15 amino acids. In germline, CDR1 is ENHRY, CDR2 SYGVKD. CDR3 protein: CAISSGGPSTDAQYF. CDR3 bases: TGTGCCATCAGCTCAGGGGGCCCTAGCACAGATGCGCAGTATTTT.

The chain carries TRBV21-1 and TRBJ2-1. TRBV21-1 is a documented pseudogene. This CDR3 has 15 residues. This chain's CDR3 is CASSWRGSSYNEQFF. In DNA form, the CDR3 reads TGTGCCAGCAGTTGGCGTGGGAGCTCCTACAATGAGCAGTTCTTC.

V gene TRBV7-2 combines with J gene TRBJ2-7, with D unclear. Germline CDR1 and CDR2: SGHTA and FQGNSA. The CDR3 has 15 residues. Trimming cost V 5 bases and J 7 bases, with 21 bases left between them. The CDR3: CASSPEPLSYNEQYF. CDR3 bases: TGTGCCAGCAGCCCCGAACCGCTCTCCTACAATGAGCAGTACTTC.

This clonotype was counted ten times or more. This sequence joins TRBV12-3 or TRBV12-4 and TRBJ2-5; tentatively, D is TRBD2 (5 bases). The CDR3 is 14 amino acids. V was pared by 5 bases and J by 9 bases, with 19 bases between. The CDR3, as DNA: TGTGCCAGCAGTCTAACCGACTATAGCCGTCCCCAGTACTTC. It translates to CASSLTDYSRPQYF.

This rearrangement joins TRBV20-1 to TRBJ2-5, with 10 bases that match TRBD2. This CDR3 spans 13 amino acids. Trimming cost V 6 bases and J 11 bases; bases outside gene matches: 12. The V gene's germline CDR1 is DFQATT and CDR2 SNEGSKA (reference sequence). Here the CDR3 DNA reads TGCAGTGCCGGGACTAGCGCGAGGGATGAGCAGTACTTC. Translation gives CSAGTSARDEQYF.

The V and J genes are TRBV6-5 and TRBJ1-6; no reliable D call. V was trimmed by 3 bases and J by 7 bases, leaving 13 bases between them. Looked up from germline, CDR1 is MNHEY and CDR2 is SVGAGI. CDR3 length: 15 residues. The chain's CDR3 is CASSYSAPENSPLHF. Written as DNA, the CDR3 is TGTGCCAGCAGTTATTCCGCGCCAGAGAATTCACCCCTCCACTTT.

This clonotype was detected only a few times. This rearrangement joins TRBV4-1 to TRBJ2-7; maybe TRBD2 (6 bases). The V gene's germline CDR1 is MGHRA and CDR2 YSYEKL. V lost 3 bases to trimming and J lost 2 bases, with 14 bases between them. The CDR3 sequence is 15 residues long. CDR3 region: CASSHPNRGTYEQYF. The CDR3 DNA reads TGCGCCAGCAGCCATCCTAACCGGGGGACCTACGAGCAGTACTTC.

The chain recombines TRBV6-2 or TRBV6-3 with TRBJ2-3, with 7 bases matching TRBD1. The CDR3 is 17 residues long. Germline CDR1 MNHEY, CDR2 SVGEGT. With 5 bases clipped from V and 1 base from J, the junction kept 12 bases outside the gene matches. The CDR3 here is CASSIRRAGGGTDTQYF. CDR3 in DNA: TGTGCCAGCAGTATCCGTCGGGCAGGGGGAGGCACAGATACGCAGTATTTT.

The V and J genes are TRBV7-2 and TRBJ2-5, with D tentatively TRBD2 (5 bases). V was cut by 1 base and J by 9 bases, with 15 bases left in between. Germline lookup yields CDR1 SGHTA and CDR2 FQGNSA. The CDR3 has 14 amino acids. This CDR3 reads CASSLGGSAEAQYF. Here the CDR3 DNA reads TGTGCCAGCAGCTTAGGAGGGAGCGCGGAAGCCCAGTACTTC.

This clonotype came up many times. This sequence joins TRBV5-1 and TRBJ1-2; D not resolved. The CDR3 has 14 amino acids. Trimming stripped 0 bases from V and 4 bases from J, with 10 bases between. Germline lookup yields CDR1 SGHRS and CDR2 YFSETQ. The chain's CDR3 is CASSLAPDSYGYTF. The CDR3 DNA follows: TGCGCCAGCAGCTTGGCGCCCGACTCCTATGGCTACACCTTC.

The CDR3 spells CSAGRAENTEAFF. In nucleotides, the CDR3 is TGCAGTGCCGGGAGGGCGGAAAACACTGAAGCTTTCTTT. The chain uses TRBV20-1 and TRBJ1-1; D not certain. This CDR3 spans 13 amino acids. Germline V lookup: CDR1 DFQATT, CDR2 SNEGSKA (reference sequence). The V and J ends lost 6 bases and 2 bases respectively, with 13 bases between them.

This clonotype came up a few times. The rearrangement links TRBV20-1 to TRBJ2-3, with 8 nucleotides matching TRBD1. V shed 6 bases, J shed 3 bases, and the junction held 11 bases outside the gene matches. CDR1 is DFQATT, CDR2 SNEGSKA, per germline (reference sequence). This CDR3 contains 15 residues. Here the CDR3 reads CSANIQGVKTDTQYF. The CDR3 nucleotides read TGCAGTGCCAACATACAGGGGGTCAAAACAGATACGCAGTATTTT.

The V call is TRBV29-1, the J call TRBJ1-4, with 8 positions matching TRBD1. Germline loops: CDR1 SQVTM, CDR2 ANQGSEA. This CDR3 spans 14 amino acids. Trimming took 5 bases from V and 1 from J; bases not matched to a gene: 3. This chain's CDR3 is CSVSRGRTNEKLFF. The CDR3, as DNA: TGCAGCGTTTCCAGGGGGCGAACTAATGAAAAACTGTTTTTT.

The rearrangement uses TRBV27 and TRBJ2-1, with D maybe TRBD2 (5 bases). The CDR3 is made up of 18 amino acids. Trimming stripped 2 bases from V and 2 bases from J, with 19 bases between. Germline V gene sequence: CDR1 MNHEY, CDR2 SMNVEV (reference sequence). Written as DNA, the CDR3 is TGTGCCAGCAGTTTAGACTCCCTCGGCGGGTCTGCCTACAATGAGCAGTTCTTC. Amino acid sequence: CASSLDSLGGSAYNEQFF.

There are a few counts of this clonotype. This chain joins TRBV27 and TRBJ1-6, with D tentatively TRBD1 (5 bases). Trimming pared 4 bases from V and 13 bases from J, leaving 14 bases between. The CDR3 loop spans 13 amino acids. Germline V CDR1 and CDR2: MNHEY, SMNVEV (reference sequence). The CDR3 reads CASSSVGVNPLHF. Here the CDR3 DNA reads TGTGCCAGCAGTTCCGTGGGGGTCAACCCCCTCCACTTT.

The rearrangement joins TRBV5-1 to TRBJ2-1, with D perhaps matching TRBD1 (5 bases). Trimming stripped 0 bases from V and 11 bases from J, with 15 bases between. CDR3 length equals 14 residues. Germline V lookup: CDR1 SGHRS, CDR2 YFSETQ. CDR3 amino acids: CASSLVQHQGKQFF. DNA of the CDR3: TGCGCCAGCAGCTTGGTACAACACCAGGGTAAGCAGTTCTTC.

The chain uses TRBV5-6 and TRBJ1-1; TRBD1 agrees at 9 bases. From germline, CDR1 is SGHDT and CDR2 YYEEEE. V dropped 4 bases and J dropped 1; count of bases not matched to a gene: 5. This CDR3 is built from 15 residues. The CDR3 sequence: CASSTGTGRNTEAFF. Written as DNA, the CDR3 is TGTGCCAGCAGCACCGGGACAGGGAGGAACACTGAAGCTTTCTTT.